A single sample is the source of the 30 T cell receptor beta chains below, sequenced in a study of cytomegalovirus exposure and HLA in healthy donors. With 60 Vbeta and 13 Jbeta primers, the PCR was carried out. This table comes from immunoSEQ multiplex PCR, and its TCRdb copy is limited to in-frame clones, with some not included. Among approximately 150,000 clones listed, roughly 79% were seen once. The source material was PBMCs. The origin of the receptors is a woman aged 18-29 years in good health and CMV-seronegative.

This clone was detected once. J is TRBJ1-2 and V is TRBV29-1; TRBD1 agrees at 7 bases. After removal of 6 bases from V and 4 bases from J, the junction contained 14 bases not matched to a gene. Germline V gene data show CDR1 as SQVTM and CDR2 as ANQGSEA. This CDR3 has 15 amino acids. CDR3 amino acids: CSVYATYRGRYGYTF. CDR3 DNA sequence: TGCAGCGTCTACGCAACCTACAGGGGCCGCTATGGCTACACCTTC.

The CDR3 loop is CASSIRQGNEKLFF. CDR3 DNA: TGTGCCAGTAGTATAAGACAGGGGAATGAAAAACTGTTTTTT. The rearrangement links TRBV19 to TRBJ1-4, with 8 bases that match TRBD1. Looked up from germline, CDR1 is LNHDA and CDR2 is SQIVND (reference sequence). The V segment lost 2 bases and the J segment 5 bases; nucleotides outside the gene matches: 1. This CDR3 comprises 14 residues.

The chain couples TRBV30 to TRBJ1-4; D not certain. The CDR3 contains 11 residues. The V and J ends lost 6 bases and 11 bases respectively, with 13 bases between them. In germline, CDR1 is GTSNPN, CDR2 SVGIG (reference sequence). The CDR3 DNA sequence: TGTGCCTGTCAACCTAGCGGGAAACTGTTTTTT. Protein: CACQPSGKLFF.

V usage is TRBV18 and J usage is TRBJ2-3; TRBD2 matches 12 bases. The CDR3 is 17 residues long. V was clipped by 2 bases and J by 5 bases; unmatched bases: 8. Germline V gene sequence: CDR1 KGHSH, CDR2 LQKENI. The CDR3 DNA is TGTGCCAGCTCACCATCGGCTAGCGGGAGGGCCAAAGATACGCAGTATTTT. Translated: CASSPSASGRAKDTQYF. Using reference TRBV18 and TRBJ2-3 for the parts outside the CDR3, the full variable domain is NAGVMQNPRHLVRRRGQEARLRCSPMKGHSHVYWYRQLPEEGLKFMVYLQKENIIDESGMPKERFSAEFPKEGPSILRIQQVVRGDSAAYFCASSPSASGRAKDTQYFGPGTRLTVL.

The chain joins TRBV2 to TRBJ1-5, with 8 bases lining up with TRBD1. The CDR3 spans 15 residues. V was clipped by 6 bases and J by 0 bases; unmatched bases: 4. Per the germline V gene, CDR1 is SNHLY and CDR2 is FYNNEI. CDR3 residues: CASSAGQGSNQPQHF. For the CDR3, the DNA is TGTGCCAGCAGCGCCGGACAGGGTAGCAATCAGCCCCAGCATTTT.

V usage is TRBV6-5 and J usage is TRBJ2-7; the match to TRBD1 covers 8 bases. V was pared by 11 bases and J by 6 bases, with 12 bases of the junction left unmatched. Germline V CDR1 and CDR2: MNHEY, SVGAGI. This CDR3 region has 13 residues. Here the CDR3 reads CAASDRVGIEQYF. In DNA form, the CDR3 reads TGTGCCGCGTCGGACAGGGTGGGTATCGAGCAGTACTTC.

The rearrangement links TRBV10-2 to TRBJ2-3, with D tentatively TRBD2 (5 bases). CDR3 length: 15 amino acids. V shed 7 bases and J shed 4 bases, with 18 bases lying between them. Germline CDR1 WSHSY, CDR2 SAAADI. The CDR3 protein is CASKVGDVAADTQYF. For the CDR3, the DNA is TGCGCCAGCAAGGTGGGAGACGTAGCCGCAGATACGCAGTATTTT.

This clone was detected only a few times. J is TRBJ2-1 and V is TRBV29-1, with D possibly matching TRBD1 (6 bases). The CDR3 runs 13 residues. Trimming shortened V by 6 bases and J by 8 bases, and 17 bases separated the two germline ends. Germline CDR1 reads SQVTM; CDR2 reads ANQGSEA. CDR3 bases: TGCAGCGTAAGATACAGGGAGATAGATGAGCAGTTCTTC. Translated, it gives CSVRYREIDEQFF.

For the CDR3, the DNA is TGTGCCAGCAGCTTGGACTCTACAGATACGCAGTATTTT. Protein: CASSLDSTDTQYF. This chain connects TRBV5-4 to TRBJ2-3; unclear D gene. V was shortened by 0 bases and J by 3 bases, with 5 bases between the two germline ends. The germline gives CDR1 SGHNT, CDR2 YYREEE (reference sequence). The CDR3 has 13 amino acids. The full variable domain, its missing parts supplied by reference TRBV5-4 and TRBJ2-3, is ETGVTQSPTHLIKTRGQQVTLRCSSQSGHNTVSWYQQALGQGPQFIFQYYREEENGRGNFPPRFSGLQFPNYSSELNVNALELDDSALYLCASSLDSTDTQYFGPGTRLTVL.

The V gene is TRBV15, the J gene TRBJ1-1, with D maybe TRBD1 (5 bases). V lost 4 bases, J lost 2 bases, and 11 bases lay in between. This CDR3 region has 14 residues. Germline values: CDR1 LNHNV, CDR2 YYDKDF (reference sequence). The CDR3 region is CATSTDRPNTEAFF. The CDR3 region has the DNA TGTGCCACCAGCACCGACAGACCAAACACTGAAGCTTTCTTT.

This clone was counted only a few times. The rearrangement joins TRBV5-1 to TRBJ1-1; D is possibly TRBD1 (5 bases). The CDR3 totals 13 residues. Trimming shortened V by 1 base and J by 3 bases, and 7 bases separated the two germline ends. Germline V lookup: CDR1 SGHRS, CDR2 YFSETQ. As DNA, the CDR3 is TGCGCCAGCAGCTTGCCGGGGGACACTGAAGCTTTCTTT. Its protein product is CASSLPGDTEAFF.

As for this clone: A junction boundary mismatches the germline segment, possibly from a read error. The chain joins TRBV7-9 to TRBJ2-5, with D perhaps matching TRBD1 (5 bases). This CDR3 region has 13 residues. Germline values: CDR1 SEHNR, CDR2 FQNEAQ (reference sequence). This CDR3 is CASSSADREAQYF. The CDR3 nucleotides are TGTGCCAGCAGCTCAGCCGACAGAGAGGCCCAGTACTTC.

V usage is TRBV5-5 and J usage is TRBJ1-3; 9 nucleotides align to TRBD1. The J segment lost 5 bases and the V segment lost 5 bases, leaving 11 bases of the junction unmatched. This CDR3 spans 16 amino acids. Germline assignment: CDR1 SGHKS and CDR2 YYEKEE (reference sequence). CDR3 in amino acids: CASSQTPGQGRNTIYF. CDR3 DNA sequence: TGTGCCAGCAGTCAAACTCCGGGACAGGGACGAAACACCATATATTTT.

V gene TRBV12-5 combines with J gene TRBJ1-2, with 7 bases lining up with TRBD1. V lost 0 bases to trimming and J lost 4 bases; unmatched junction nucleotides: 20. Germline CDR1 is LGHNT and CDR2 is FRNRAP. There are 20 residues in the CDR3. Here the CDR3 DNA reads TGTGCTAGTGGTTTGGTACGCCCGACTCGCGGACAGGCTCCCCCCTATGGCTACACCTTC. Amino acids: CASGLVRPTRGQAPPYGYTF.

The chain joins TRBV25-1 to TRBJ2-2; TRBD2 matches 7 bases. This CDR3 comprises 13 residues. After removal of 5 bases from V and 5 bases from J, the junction contained 2 bases not matched to a gene. Germline CDR1 and CDR2: MGHDK and SYGVNS. This chain's CDR3 is CASSLGGTGELFF. The CDR3 DNA is TGTGCCAGCAGTCTCGGGGGGACCGGGGAGCTGTTTTTT.

The chain carries TRBV7-9 and TRBJ2-1; 8 nucleotides match TRBD2. CDR1 SEHNR and CDR2 FQNEAQ come from the germline V gene (reference sequence). The CDR3 totals 15 residues. Unmatched junction bases numbered 10, after V lost 6 bases and J lost 6 bases. The CDR3 loop is CASSYLAGGGNEQFF. The CDR3 DNA follows: TGTGCCAGCAGTTATCTTGCGGGAGGAGGCAATGAGCAGTTCTTC.

The chain carries TRBV5-6 and TRBJ2-3; weak D call: TRBD1 (6 bases). Looked up from germline, CDR1 is SGHDT and CDR2 is YYEEEE. The V end was cut by 6 bases, the J end by 5 bases, with 19 bases between. The CDR3 spans 15 residues. CDR3 DNA: TGTGCCAGCACTAGGGGGTCTCGGCTGGAAGATACGCAGTATTTT. Protein product: CASTRGSRLEDTQYF. The full variable domain, with the rest looked up from reference TRBV5-6 and TRBJ2-3, is DAGVTQSPTHLIKTRGQQVTLRCSPKSGHDTVSWYQQALGQGPQFIFQYYEEEERQRGNFPDRFSGHQFPNYSSELNVNALLLGDSALYLCASTRGSRLEDTQYFGPGTRLTVL.

This chain joins TRBV10-3 and TRBJ2-2; D might be TRBD1 (6 bases). V lost 3 bases and J 1 base, leaving 9 bases between the germline ends. The germline gives CDR1 ENHRY, CDR2 SYGVKD. The CDR3 is 15 amino acids. CDR3 protein: CAISDTGLNTGELFF. The CDR3 DNA follows: TGTGCCATCAGTGATACAGGGTTGAACACCGGGGAGCTGTTTTTT.

The J gene is TRBJ1-2, the V gene TRBV5-1, with D possibly being TRBD1 (6 bases). This CDR3 has 13 residues. CDR1 and CDR2 from the germline V gene are SGHRS and YFSETQ. Trimming removed 0 bases from V and 5 bases from J, with 8 bases in between. The CDR3 sequence: CASSLDREYGYTF. CDR3 sequence (DNA): TGCGCCAGCAGCTTGGACAGGGAATATGGCTACACCTTC.

This clone occurred a few times. The chain joins TRBV9 to TRBJ1-2; TRBD1 matches at 9 bases. Germline CDR1 and CDR2: SGDLS and YYNGEE. The ends lost 4 bases at V and 8 bases at J; junction bases unmatched: 6. The CDR3 has 13 amino acids. The CDR3 loop is CASSTRTGDGYTF. The CDR3 bases are TGTGCCAGCAGCACCCGGACAGGGGACGGCTACACCTTC.

A few counts support this clone. The chain couples TRBV5-5 to TRBJ2-7, with D tentatively TRBD1 (5 bases). The CDR3 runs 14 residues. V gave up 4 bases and J gave up 6 bases, with 17 bases separating them. Germline V gene lookup returns CDR1 SGHKS and CDR2 YYEKEE (reference sequence). In nucleotides, the CDR3 is TGTGCCAGCAGCCCTCAGGGCTATTCGTTCGAGCAGTACTTC. Protein sequence: CASSPQGYSFEQYF.

This chain links TRBV6-4 with TRBJ1-1; no definite D call. Germline CDR1 MRHNA, CDR2 SNTAGT. Trimming took 4 bases from V and 5 from J, leaving 8 bases between them. This CDR3 comprises 12 residues. CDR3 sequence: CASSVTGTEAFF. Here the CDR3 DNA reads TGTGCCAGCAGTGTCACGGGAACTGAAGCTTTCTTT.

The chain joins TRBV7-8 to TRBJ1-4, with 7 bases that match TRBD1. Trimming at V came to 5 bases and at J to 4 bases, leaving 4 bases not matched to a gene. CDR3 length: 14 amino acids. The germline V gene has CDR1 SGHVS and CDR2 FQNEAQ. CDR3 DNA sequence: TGTGCCAGCAGCCCCGACAGGGTTAATGAAAAACTGTTTTTT. Translation: CASSPDRVNEKLFF. Full variable domain (outside the CDR3, taken from reference TRBV7-8 and TRBJ1-4): GAGVSQSPRYKVAKRGQDVALRCDPISGHVSLFWYQQALGQGPEFLTYFQNEAQLDKSGLPSDRFFAERPEGSVSTLKIQRTQQEDSAVYLCASSPDRVNEKLFFGSGTQLSVL.

The rearrangement links TRBV7-8 to TRBJ2-1, with TRBD2 identical over 10 bases. CDR1 SGHVS and CDR2 FQNEAQ come from the germline V gene. The CDR3 has 18 amino acids. V dropped 1 base and J dropped 4; count of bases not matched to a gene: 10. In nucleotides, the CDR3 is TGTGCCAGCAGCTTAGATTCTCAGCGGGAGGGCCTTTACAATGAGCAGTTCTTC. It specifies CASSLDSQREGLYNEQFF.

J is TRBJ1-2 and V is TRBV5-4, with D perhaps TRBD1 (5 bases). Between the trimmed V and J ends, which lost 3 bases and 2 bases, there was a span of 14 bases. CDR3 size: 15 residues. Germline assignment: CDR1 SGHNT and CDR2 YYREEE (reference sequence). CDR3 protein: CASSSAPTGNYGYTF. The DNA for the CDR3 is TGTGCCAGCAGCTCAGCCCCCACAGGAAACTATGGCTACACCTTC.

This clone was found a few times. The chain links TRBV25-1 to TRBJ2-7; a possible D gene is TRBD1 (6 bases). The CDR3 has 15 amino acids. In germline, CDR1 is MGHDK, CDR2 SYGVNS. V was cut by 3 bases and J by 4 bases, with 16 bases left in between. The CDR3 protein is CASSEIADSGYEQYF. As DNA, the CDR3 is TGTGCCAGCAGTGAGATCGCGGACAGTGGGTACGAGCAGTACTTC.

A few counts support this clone. This sequence joins TRBV6-5 and TRBJ2-5, with D perhaps TRBD1 (7 bases). CDR1 and CDR2 from the germline V gene are MNHEY and SVGAGI. The length of the CDR3 is 15 residues. Trimming removed 0 bases at V and 5 bases at J, with 13 bases between. CDR3 nucleotides: TGTGCCAGCAGTTACTCGCCAGGGGGGTTGGAGACCCAGTACTTC. The encoded protein is CASSYSPGGLETQYF.

This clone appeared a few times. V is TRBV4-1 and J is TRBJ1-1; tentatively, D is TRBD1 (5 bases). V was pared by 2 bases and J by 5 bases, with 6 bases between. Germline lookup yields CDR1 MGHRA and CDR2 YSYEKL. The CDR3 runs 12 residues. Here the CDR3 reads CASSQRGTEAFF. DNA of the CDR3: TGCGCCAGCAGCCAAAGGGGAACTGAAGCTTTCTTT.

This clone was picked up a small number of times. This rearrangement joins TRBV9 to TRBJ2-7; maybe TRBD2 (6 bases). V lost 0 bases and J lost 0, with 10 bases in between. CDR3 length equals 15 residues. Germline CDR1 reads SGDLS; CDR2 reads YYNGEE. CDR3 in amino acids: CASSVGGTSSYEQYF. For the CDR3, the DNA is TGTGCCAGCAGCGTAGGCGGGACGAGCTCCTACGAGCAGTACTTC.

A single count supports this clone. V usage is TRBV7-2 and J usage is TRBJ2-7; tentative D call: TRBD2 (5 bases). CDR1 and CDR2 (germline): SGHTA, FQGNSA. The germline V and J ends were trimmed by 10 bases and 0 bases, with 10 bases remaining between them. This CDR3 spans 12 amino acids. DNA of the CDR3: TGTGCCACCTCGGACTTCTCCTACGAGCAGTACTTC. Its translation: CATSDFSYEQYF.